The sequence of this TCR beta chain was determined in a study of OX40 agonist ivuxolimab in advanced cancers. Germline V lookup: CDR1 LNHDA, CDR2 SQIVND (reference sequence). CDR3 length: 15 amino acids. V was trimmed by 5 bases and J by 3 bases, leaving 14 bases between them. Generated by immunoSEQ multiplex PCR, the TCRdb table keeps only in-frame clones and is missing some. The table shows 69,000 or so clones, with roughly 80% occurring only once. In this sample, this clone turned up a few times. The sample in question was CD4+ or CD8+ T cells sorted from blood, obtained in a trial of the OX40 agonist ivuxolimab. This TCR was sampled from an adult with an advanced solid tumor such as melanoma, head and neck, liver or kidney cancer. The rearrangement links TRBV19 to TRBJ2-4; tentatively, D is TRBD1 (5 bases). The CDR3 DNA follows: TGTGCCAGTAGTTGGGTGGGGCCAGGCAAAAACATTCAGTACTTC. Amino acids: CASSWVGPGKNIQYF.